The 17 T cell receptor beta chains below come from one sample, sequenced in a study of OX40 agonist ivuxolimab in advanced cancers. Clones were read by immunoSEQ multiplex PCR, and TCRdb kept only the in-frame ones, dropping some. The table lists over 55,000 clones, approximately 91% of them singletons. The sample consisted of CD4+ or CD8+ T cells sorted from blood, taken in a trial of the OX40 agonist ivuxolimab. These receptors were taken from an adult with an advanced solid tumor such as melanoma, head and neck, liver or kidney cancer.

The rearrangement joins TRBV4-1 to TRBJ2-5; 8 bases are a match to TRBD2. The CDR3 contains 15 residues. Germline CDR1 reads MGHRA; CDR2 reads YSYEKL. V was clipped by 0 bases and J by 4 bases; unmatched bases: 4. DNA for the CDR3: TGCGCCAGCAGCCAAGATCCGGGGGGGCGAGAGACCCAGTACTTC. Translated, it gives CASSQDPGGRETQYF.

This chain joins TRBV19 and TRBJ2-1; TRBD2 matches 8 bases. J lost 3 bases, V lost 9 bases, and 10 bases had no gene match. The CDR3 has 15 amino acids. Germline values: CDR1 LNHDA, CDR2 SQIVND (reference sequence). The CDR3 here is CASTPSAGGYNEQFF. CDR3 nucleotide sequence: TGTGCCAGCACACCTAGCGCGGGGGGCTACAATGAGCAGTTCTTC.

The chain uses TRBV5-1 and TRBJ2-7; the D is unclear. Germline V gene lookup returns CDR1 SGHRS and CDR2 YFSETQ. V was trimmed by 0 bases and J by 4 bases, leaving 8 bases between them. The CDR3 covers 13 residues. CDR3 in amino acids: CASSLGQVYEQYF. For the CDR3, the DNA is TGCGCCAGCAGCTTGGGACAAGTTTACGAGCAGTACTTC.

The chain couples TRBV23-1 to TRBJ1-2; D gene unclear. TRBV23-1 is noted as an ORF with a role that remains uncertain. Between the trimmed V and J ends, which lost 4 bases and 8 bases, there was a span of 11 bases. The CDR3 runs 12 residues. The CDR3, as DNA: TGCGCCAGCAGTCCCGAGGCGAGCGGCTACACCTTC. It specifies CASSPEASGYTF.

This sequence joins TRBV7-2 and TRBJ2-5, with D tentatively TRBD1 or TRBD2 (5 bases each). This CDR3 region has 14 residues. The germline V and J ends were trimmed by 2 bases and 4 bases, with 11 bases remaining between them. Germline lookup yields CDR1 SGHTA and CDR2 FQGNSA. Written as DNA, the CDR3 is TGTGCCAGCAGCTTAACGGGGCCGAGAGAGACCCAGTACTTC. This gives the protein CASSLTGPRETQYF.

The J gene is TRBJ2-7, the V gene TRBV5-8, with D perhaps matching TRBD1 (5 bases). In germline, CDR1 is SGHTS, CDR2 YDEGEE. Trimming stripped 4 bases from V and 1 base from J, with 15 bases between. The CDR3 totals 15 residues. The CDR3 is CASSPSAGQSYEQYF. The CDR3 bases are TGTGCCAGCAGCCCAAGTGCAGGGCAGTCCTACGAGCAGTACTTC.

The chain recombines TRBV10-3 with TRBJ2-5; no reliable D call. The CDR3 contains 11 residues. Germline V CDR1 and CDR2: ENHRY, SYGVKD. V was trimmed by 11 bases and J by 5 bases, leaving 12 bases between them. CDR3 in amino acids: CAVGFGETQYF. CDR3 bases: TGTGCCGTCGGGTTTGGGGAGACCCAGTACTTC.

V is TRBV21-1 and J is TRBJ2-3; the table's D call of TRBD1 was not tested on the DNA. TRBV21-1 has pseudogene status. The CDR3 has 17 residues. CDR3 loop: CASSKAGTGSNWDTQYF. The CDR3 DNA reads TGTGCCAGCAGCAAAGCCGGGACAGGGTCTAATTGGGATACGCAGTATTTT.

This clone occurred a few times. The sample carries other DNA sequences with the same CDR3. The CDR3 spells CASSLQGDQPQHF. The CDR3 region has the DNA TGTGCCAGCAGCTTACAGGGAGACCAGCCCCAGCATTTT. The chain links TRBV7-9 to TRBJ1-5, with D perhaps matching TRBD1 (5 bases). Germline V gene sequence: CDR1 SEHNR, CDR2 FQNEAQ (reference sequence). Trimming pared 2 bases from V and 7 bases from J, leaving 9 bases between. This CDR3 is 13 amino acids long. The variable domain in full, with the rest retrieved from reference TRBV7-9 and TRBJ1-5, is DTGVSQNPRHKITKRGQNVTFRCDPISEHNRLYWYRQTLGQGPEFLTYFQNEAQLEKSRLLSDRFSAERPKGSFSTLEIQRTEQGDSAMYLCASSLQGDQPQHFGDGTRLSIL.

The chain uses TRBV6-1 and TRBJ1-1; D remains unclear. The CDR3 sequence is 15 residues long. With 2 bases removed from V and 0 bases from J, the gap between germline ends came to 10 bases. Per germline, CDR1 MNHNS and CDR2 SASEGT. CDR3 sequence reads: CASSERAVMNTEAFF. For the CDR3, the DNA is TGTGCCAGCAGTGAAAGGGCAGTGATGAACACTGAAGCTTTCTTT.

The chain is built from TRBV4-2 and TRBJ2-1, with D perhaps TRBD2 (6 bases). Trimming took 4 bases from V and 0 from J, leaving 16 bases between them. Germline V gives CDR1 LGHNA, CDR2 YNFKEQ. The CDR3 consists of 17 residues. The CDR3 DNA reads TGTGCCAGCAGCCCAAATATAGCGGAAAGCTCCTACAATGAGCAGTTCTTC. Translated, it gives CASSPNIAESSYNEQFF.

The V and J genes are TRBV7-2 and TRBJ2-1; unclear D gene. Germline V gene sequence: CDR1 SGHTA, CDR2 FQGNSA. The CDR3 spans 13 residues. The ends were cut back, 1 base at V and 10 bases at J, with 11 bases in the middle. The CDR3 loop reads CASSLDWDREQFF. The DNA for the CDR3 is TGTGCCAGCAGCTTAGATTGGGATAGGGAGCAGTTCTTC.

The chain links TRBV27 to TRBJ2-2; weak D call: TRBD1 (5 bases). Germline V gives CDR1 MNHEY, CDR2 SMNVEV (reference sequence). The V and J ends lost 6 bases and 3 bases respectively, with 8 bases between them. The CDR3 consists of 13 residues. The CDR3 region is CASRTGYTGELFF. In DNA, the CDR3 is TGTGCCAGCAGAACAGGTTACACCGGGGAGCTGTTTTTT.

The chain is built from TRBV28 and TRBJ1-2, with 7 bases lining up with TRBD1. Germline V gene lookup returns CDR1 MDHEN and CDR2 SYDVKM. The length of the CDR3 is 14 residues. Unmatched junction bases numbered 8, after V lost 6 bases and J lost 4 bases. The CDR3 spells CASSSGQATYGYTF. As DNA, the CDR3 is TGTGCCAGCAGCTCAGGACAGGCGACCTATGGCTACACCTTC.

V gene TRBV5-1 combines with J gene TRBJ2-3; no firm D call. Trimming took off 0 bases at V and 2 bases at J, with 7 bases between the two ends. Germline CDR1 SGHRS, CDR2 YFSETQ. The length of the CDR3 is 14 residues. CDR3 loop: CASSLDRVTDTQYF. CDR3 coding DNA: TGCGCCAGCAGCTTGGACCGGGTCACAGATACGCAGTATTTT.

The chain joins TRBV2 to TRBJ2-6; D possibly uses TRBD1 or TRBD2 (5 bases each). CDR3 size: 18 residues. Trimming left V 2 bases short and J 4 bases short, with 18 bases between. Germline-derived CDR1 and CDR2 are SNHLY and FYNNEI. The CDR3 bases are TGTGCCAGCAGTGAATGGGGGTCCAGGGTGGCAGGGGCCAACGTCCTGACTTTC. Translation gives CASSEWGSRVAGANVLTF.

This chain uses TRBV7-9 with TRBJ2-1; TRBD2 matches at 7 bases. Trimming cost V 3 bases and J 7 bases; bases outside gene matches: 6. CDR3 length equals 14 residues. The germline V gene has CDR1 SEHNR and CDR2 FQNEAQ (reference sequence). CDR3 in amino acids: CASSFTSDGNEQFF. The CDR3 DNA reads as TGTGCCAGCAGCTTTACTAGCGACGGGAATGAGCAGTTCTTC.